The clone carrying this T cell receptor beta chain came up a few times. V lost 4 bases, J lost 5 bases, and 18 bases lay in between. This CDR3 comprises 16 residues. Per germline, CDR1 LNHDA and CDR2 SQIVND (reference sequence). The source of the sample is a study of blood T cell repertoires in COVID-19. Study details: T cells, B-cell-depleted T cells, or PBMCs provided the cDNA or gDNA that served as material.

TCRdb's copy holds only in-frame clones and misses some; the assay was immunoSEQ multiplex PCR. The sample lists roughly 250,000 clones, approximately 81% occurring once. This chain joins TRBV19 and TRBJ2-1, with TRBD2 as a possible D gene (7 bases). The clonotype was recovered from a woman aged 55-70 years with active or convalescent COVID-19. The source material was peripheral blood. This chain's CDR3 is CASSRWGGLDHNEQFF. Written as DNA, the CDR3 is TGTGCCAGTAGTAGATGGGGGGGCTTAGACCACAATGAGCAGTTCTTC.